The 4 T cell receptor beta chains below were found in one sample sequenced in a study of vaccination and CD4 T cells after COVID-19. Treatment in this sample: 10-day PBMC culture with coronavirus spike peptide pools or control peptides (ViraFEST assay). The study sequenced cultured CD4+ T cell DNA using the Oncomine TCR Beta short-read assay. A single record per CDR3 protein comes from TCRdb applying MiXCR to the PCR reads. The sample includes over 10,000 distinct CDR3 sequences, approximately 55% seen only once; the top ten take approximately 22%. These receptors lack a known antigen. The sequencing input was CD4+ T cells from blood, cultured in vitro. Receptor source: a human donor who had recovered from COVID-19.

The rearrangement uses TRBV7-2 and TRBJ2-1; tentative D call: TRBD2 (5 bases). V gave up 4 bases and J gave up 10 bases, with 17 bases separating them. The length of the CDR3 is 14 residues. Germline lookup yields CDR1 SGHTA and CDR2 FQGNSA. This chain's CDR3 is CASSYSRDRPEQFF. As DNA, the CDR3 is TGTGCCAGCAGCTACAGCCGGGATAGGCCCGAGCAGTTCTTC.

The J gene is TRBJ1-5, the V gene TRBV7-8; 10 bases align to TRBD1. Germline lookup yields CDR1 SGHVS and CDR2 FQNEAQ. This CDR3 has 15 amino acids. Trimming removed 4 bases from V and 7 bases from J; junction bases left unmatched: 7. CDR3 region: CASSSGQGFGQPQHF. The CDR3 DNA is TGTGCCAGCAGCTCGGGACAGGGGTTCGGGCAGCCCCAGCATTTT.

This sequence joins TRBV24-1 and TRBJ1-1; 9 bases match TRBD1. Looked up from germline, CDR1 is KGHDR and CDR2 is SFDVKD. Trimming removed 5 bases from V and 0 bases from J; junction bases left unmatched: 3. CDR3 length: 15 residues. The CDR3 nucleotides are TGTGCCACCAGTGTGGGACAGGGCATGAACACTGAAGCTTTCTTT. Translated: CATSVGQGMNTEAFF.

The chain couples TRBV20-1 to TRBJ1-1; 8 bases align to TRBD1. The trim removed 5 bases at V and 13 bases at J, leaving 9 bases unmatched. The CDR3 length is 11 residues. Germline V CDR1 and CDR2: DFQATT, SNEGSKA (reference sequence). The CDR3 DNA is TGCAGTGCTGGGGTGACAGGGGAGGGTTTCTTT. This gives the protein CSAGVTGEGFF.